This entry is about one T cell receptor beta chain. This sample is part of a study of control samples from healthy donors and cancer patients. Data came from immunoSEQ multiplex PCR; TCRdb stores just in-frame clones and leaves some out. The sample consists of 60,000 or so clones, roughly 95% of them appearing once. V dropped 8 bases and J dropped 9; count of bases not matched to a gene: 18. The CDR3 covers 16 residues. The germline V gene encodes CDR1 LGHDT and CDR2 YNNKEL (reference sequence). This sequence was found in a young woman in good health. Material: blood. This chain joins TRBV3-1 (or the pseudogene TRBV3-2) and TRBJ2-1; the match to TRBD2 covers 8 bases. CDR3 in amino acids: CASCLSFGGGQCEQFF. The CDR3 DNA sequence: TGTGCCAGCTGCCTATCCTTCGGGGGGGGCCAATGTGAGCAGTTCTTC.